One sample yielded the 8 T cell receptor beta chains listed below, sequenced in a study of T cells after yellow fever vaccination. TCRdb used MiXCR to reprocess the 5' RACE reads, holding one entry per CDR3 protein. There are about 340,000 distinct CDR3 sequences in the sample; around 12% occur only once, and approximately 3.3% lies in the top ten. Specimen: CD4+ T cells sorted from PBMCs, collected 15 days after the yellow fever booster vaccination. These receptors were taken from a young man who received the YFV17D yellow fever vaccine.

The rearrangement uses TRBV4-3 and TRBJ2-3, with 11 bases identical to TRBD2. Germline CDR1 and CDR2: LGHNA and YSLEER. The J segment lost 2 bases and the V segment lost 4 bases, leaving 5 bases of the junction unmatched. CDR3 length: 16 residues. Here the CDR3 DNA reads TGCGCCAGCAGCCCCGGGACTAGCGGATTCACAGATACGCAGTATTTT. Protein: CASSPGTSGFTDTQYF.

The chain combines TRBV6-6 with TRBJ1-5; D not certain. The CDR3 totals 12 residues. Germline-derived CDR1 and CDR2 are MNHNY and SVGAGI (reference sequence). V shed 0 bases and J shed 7 bases, with 4 bases lying between them. The chain's CDR3 is CASSYSDQPQHF. In nucleotides, the CDR3 is TGTGCCAGCAGTTACTCAGACCAGCCCCAGCATTTT.

The V and J genes are TRBV11-2 and TRBJ2-5; the D gene is possibly TRBD2 (6 bases). Trimming removed 6 bases at V and 7 bases at J, with 21 bases between. Germline values: CDR1 SGHAT, CDR2 FQNNGV. This CDR3 has 15 amino acids. The CDR3 reads CASRYTGSTGMTQYF. In DNA, the CDR3 is TGTGCCAGCAGATATACCGGGAGTACGGGGATGACCCAGTACTTC.

The sample holds many counts of this clonotype. CDR3 loop: CASSYDASGAETQYF. DNA for the CDR3: TGTGCCAGCAGTTACGACGCTAGCGGGGCTGAGACCCAGTACTTC. This sequence joins TRBV6-2 or TRBV6-3 and TRBJ2-5, with 9 bases matching TRBD2. The CDR3 loop spans 15 amino acids. From germline, CDR1 is MNHEY and CDR2 SVGEGT. J lost 5 bases, V lost 2 bases, and 6 bases had no gene match.

The chain joins TRBV7-2 to TRBJ1-1; perhaps TRBD1 as D (5 bases). With 5 bases removed from V and 5 bases from J, the gap between germline ends came to 12 bases. The CDR3 runs to 13 residues. The germline gives CDR1 SGHTA, CDR2 FQGNSA. CDR3 region: CASSPAWGTEAFF. For the CDR3, the DNA is TGTGCCAGCAGCCCGGCCTGGGGGACTGAAGCTTTCTTT. Complete variable domain (other parts from reference TRBV7-2 and TRBJ1-1): GAGVSQSPSNKVTEKGKDVELRCDPISGHTALYWYRQSLGQGLEFLIYFQGNSAPDKSGLPSDRFSAERTGGSVSTLTIQRTQQEDSAVYLCASSPAWGTEAFFGQGTRLTVV.

This clonotype has a handful of counts. V usage is TRBV7-9 and J usage is TRBJ1-6, with D tentatively TRBD1 (6 bases). The germline CDR1 and CDR2 sequences are SEHNR and FQNEAQ (reference sequence). The CDR3 consists of 15 residues. Trimming took off 1 base at V and 5 bases at J, with 9 bases between the two ends. The CDR3 coding sequence is TGTGCCAGCAGCTTAGGACCAGGGGATAATTCACCCCTCCACTTT. Translating gives CASSLGPGDNSPLHF.

This clonotype was counted a few times. The V call is TRBV7-6, the J call TRBJ2-3; 8 bases fit TRBD1. The germline gives CDR1 SGHVS, CDR2 FNYEAQ. V lost 4 bases and J lost 2; bases outside the gene matches: 8. CDR3 length: 16 residues. CDR3 DNA: TGTGCCAGCAGCTCCGAGACAGGGGAGGTCACAGATACGCAGTATTTT. Translation: CASSSETGEVTDTQYF.

The sample holds many counts of this clonotype. V is TRBV5-1 and J is TRBJ2-5, with 12 bases fitting TRBD1. Germline assignment: CDR1 SGHRS and CDR2 YFSETQ. The CDR3 extends over 15 amino acids. V shed 3 bases and J 6 bases; nucleotides not matched to a gene: 6. CDR3 sequence: CASSSEGQGAQTQYF. The CDR3, as DNA: TGCGCCAGCAGCTCCGAGGGACAGGGGGCTCAGACCCAGTACTTC.